A selection of T cell receptor beta chains follows, all from one sample in a study of T-cell reconstitution after alpha-beta-depleted transplantation in children. MiXCR, applied by TCRdb to the PCR reads, yields one record per CDR3 protein. The sample has 580,000 or so distinct CDR3 sequences; roughly 24% are singletons. The sequencing here drew on PBMCs, mostly from graft donor cells, taken 360 days after TCRalphabeta/CD19-depleted stem cell transplant. Every receptor here comes from a boy under two years old who had a stem cell transplant for acute myeloid leukemia, so the T cells may come from the graft donor. CDR3s include the opening cysteine and the closing phenylalanine or tryptophan. Each record gives: D gene, V gene, J gene, CDR3 length, clone size, CDR3 DNA, CDR3 protein. D genes are given only for firm matches. The size field is filled for only some rows; it gives once, few, many or a size class.

D gene: TRBD2; V gene: TRBV6-5; J gene: TRBJ2-3; CDR3 length: 17; clone size: .; CDR3 DNA: TGTGCCAGCAGTTACGCCCCTCAGCGGGGGGGTGCAGATACGCAGTATTTT; CDR3 protein: CASSYAPQRGGADTQYF
D gene: .; V gene: TRBV6-2/TRBV6-3; J gene: TRBJ2-1; CDR3 length: 16; clone size: .; CDR3 DNA: TGTGCCAGCAGTTTCCCATCCGACCGCGGGGGCGATGAGCAGTTCTTC; CDR3 protein: CASSFPSDRGGDEQFF
D gene: .; V gene: TRBV29-1; J gene: TRBJ1-1; CDR3 length: 14; clone size: many; CDR3 DNA: TGCAGCGCCGCGGCTGGGGGAAGGGACACTGAAGCTTTCTTT; CDR3 protein: CSAAAGGRDTEAFF
D gene: .; V gene: TRBV20-1; J gene: TRBJ1-5; CDR3 length: 14; clone size: many; CDR3 DNA: TGCAGTGCTAGGGTTACGGGGAGCAATCAGCCCCAGCATTTT; CDR3 protein: CSARVTGSNQPQHF
D gene: TRBD2; V gene: TRBV6-1; J gene: TRBJ2-4; CDR3 length: 18; clone size: few; CDR3 DNA: TGTGCCAGCAGTAAACTAGCGGGGGGGCCCAGGGGGGAAAACATTCAGTACTTC; CDR3 protein: CASSKLAGGPRGENIQYF
D gene: TRBD2; V gene: TRBV29-1; J gene: TRBJ2-2; CDR3 length: 16; clone size: many; CDR3 DNA: TGCAGCGTTACATTCTTGGGCCGGGAGGTCGCCGGGGAGCTGTTTTTT; CDR3 protein: CSVTFLGREVAGELFF
D gene: TRBD1; V gene: TRBV20-1; J gene: TRBJ1-4; CDR3 length: 14; clone size: .; CDR3 DNA: TGCAGTGCTAGGGGAACAGGGGGCTATGAAAAACTGTTTTTT; CDR3 protein: CSARGTGGYEKLFF
D gene: .; V gene: TRBV12-3/TRBV12-4; J gene: TRBJ2-1; CDR3 length: 12; clone size: few; CDR3 DNA: TGTGCCAGCGGACGGGAGTACAATGAGCAGTTCTTC; CDR3 protein: CASGREYNEQFF
D gene: .; V gene: TRBV29-1; J gene: TRBJ2-5; CDR3 length: 13; clone size: .; CDR3 DNA: TGCAGCGTACCTCGGGGTGGGGGGGAGACCCAGTACTTC; CDR3 protein: CSVPRGGGETQYF
D gene: .; V gene: TRBV28; J gene: TRBJ2-3; CDR3 length: 17; clone size: .; CDR3 DNA: TGTGCCAGCAGTTTATTCCTCCGGCGGCTATCCACAGATACGCAGTATTTT; CDR3 protein: CASSLFLRRLSTDTQYF
D gene: TRBD1; V gene: TRBV20-1; J gene: TRBJ2-3; CDR3 length: 14; clone size: many; CDR3 DNA: TGCAGGCCCCACGGGGGACAGGGGGCAGATACGCAGTATTTT; CDR3 protein: CRPHGGQGADTQYF
D gene: .; V gene: TRBV21-1; J gene: TRBJ2-3; CDR3 length: 17; clone size: .; CDR3 DNA: TGTGCCAGCAGCAAAGCGCTTTGGGGCGGCCCGAGGGATACGCAGTATTTT; CDR3 protein: CASSKALWGGPRDTQYF
D gene: .; V gene: TRBV5-1; J gene: TRBJ2-5; CDR3 length: 14; clone size: once; CDR3 DNA: TGCGCCAGCAGCGGAGGGGATTCTCAAGAGACCCAGTACTTC; CDR3 protein: CASSGGDSQETQYF
D gene: .; V gene: TRBV10-3; J gene: TRBJ2-7; CDR3 length: 14; clone size: once; CDR3 DNA: TGTGCCATCAGTGAACAGGGTGATGTGCACGAGCAGTACTTC; CDR3 protein: CAISEQGDVHEQYF
D gene: .; V gene: TRBV4-1; J gene: TRBJ1-5; CDR3 length: 17; clone size: few; CDR3 DNA: TGCGCCAGCAGCCAAGTCCTCGTCCGAGGCAGCCCGGGACCCCAGCATTTT; CDR3 protein: CASSQVLVRGSPGPQHF
D gene: .; V gene: TRBV7-2; J gene: TRBJ2-4; CDR3 length: 16; clone size: .; CDR3 DNA: TGTGCCAGCAGCTCCGATTTACCGTTAGCCAAAAACATTCAGTACTTC; CDR3 protein: CASSSDLPLAKNIQYF
D gene: .; V gene: TRBV20-1; J gene: TRBJ1-6; CDR3 length: 16; clone size: .; CDR3 DNA: TGCAGTGCAAGCCCCATAGGGACCTCCTATAATTCACCCCTCCACTTT; CDR3 protein: CSASPIGTSYNSPLHF
D gene: TRBD1; V gene: TRBV5-1; J gene: TRBJ2-4; CDR3 length: 14; clone size: .; CDR3 DNA: TGCGCCAGCAGCTCGGGACAGGGGATGGACATTCAGTACTTC; CDR3 protein: CASSSGQGMDIQYF
D gene: TRBD2; V gene: TRBV12-3/TRBV12-4; J gene: TRBJ2-2; CDR3 length: 16; clone size: many; CDR3 DNA: TGTGCCAGCAGTTTTATCTTGGGAGGGGACACCGGGGAGCTGTTTTTT; CDR3 protein: CASSFILGGDTGELFF
D gene: TRBD2; V gene: TRBV9; J gene: TRBJ2-1; CDR3 length: 16; clone size: many; CDR3 DNA: TGTGCCAGCAGCCAGCCGACTAGCGGGGGGGACAATGAGCAGTTCTTC; CDR3 protein: CASSQPTSGGDNEQFF
D gene: .; V gene: TRBV20-1; J gene: TRBJ2-3; CDR3 length: 13; clone size: many; CDR3 DNA: TGCAGGGCCGGGACTGGCTCCACAGATACGCAGTATTTT; CDR3 protein: CRAGTGSTDTQYF
D gene: TRBD2; V gene: TRBV20-1; J gene: TRBJ2-1; CDR3 length: 15; clone size: many; CDR3 DNA: TGCAGTGCAAGCGGGGGGCCTACCTCCTACAATGAGCAGTTCTTC; CDR3 protein: CSASGGPTSYNEQFF
D gene: TRBD1; V gene: TRBV20-1; J gene: TRBJ1-1; CDR3 length: 12; clone size: .; CDR3 DNA: TGCAGTTCACAGGGGGCGGACACTGAAGCTTTCTTT; CDR3 protein: CSSQGADTEAFF
D gene: TRBD2; V gene: TRBV20-1; J gene: TRBJ2-7; CDR3 length: 15; clone size: many; CDR3 DNA: TGCAGTGCCCTCGGGACTAGCTGGAGCTCCTACGAGCAGTACTTC; CDR3 protein: CSALGTSWSSYEQYF
D gene: .; V gene: TRBV20-1; J gene: TRBJ1-2; CDR3 length: 14; clone size: many; CDR3 DNA: TGCAGTGCCCCCCAGGCCGGATTTAACTATGGCTACACCTTC; CDR3 protein: CSAPQAGFNYGYTF
D gene: .; V gene: TRBV7-2; J gene: TRBJ2-7; CDR3 length: 14; clone size: few; CDR3 DNA: TGTGCCAGCAGCTTAGATCCAGGCGGCTACGAGCAGTACTTC; CDR3 protein: CASSLDPGGYEQYF
D gene: .; V gene: TRBV5-1; J gene: TRBJ2-1; CDR3 length: 16; clone size: many; CDR3 DNA: TGCGCCAGCAGCTTGTTACAACCGACGTGGAACAATGAGCAGTTCTTC; CDR3 protein: CASSLLQPTWNNEQFF
D gene: TRBD1; V gene: TRBV6-5; J gene: TRBJ2-7; CDR3 length: 16; clone size: few; CDR3 DNA: TGTGCCAGCAGTTACTCTAACCGGGACAGGGCCGTCGGGCAGTACTTC; CDR3 protein: CASSYSNRDRAVGQYF
D gene: TRBD2; V gene: TRBV12-3/TRBV12-4; J gene: TRBJ2-3; CDR3 length: 16; clone size: .; CDR3 DNA: TGTGCCAGCAGTTTAACTAGCGGGGGGGCCACAGATACGCAGTATTTT; CDR3 protein: CASSLTSGGATDTQYF
D gene: TRBD1; V gene: TRBV4-1; J gene: TRBJ1-6; CDR3 length: 23; clone size: few; CDR3 DNA: TGCGCCAGCAGCCAAAAAAAAGGAAGAGGGCGGACAGGAGGTTTTTTTTCGAGTTCACCCCTCCACTTT; CDR3 protein: CASSQKKGRGRTGGFFSSSPLHF
D gene: .; V gene: TRBV6-1; J gene: TRBJ2-2; CDR3 length: 14; clone size: few; CDR3 DNA: TGTGCCAGCAGTCGACGGCAGGAGACCGGGGAGCTGTTTTTT; CDR3 protein: CASSRRQETGELFF
D gene: .; V gene: TRBV12-3/TRBV12-4; J gene: TRBJ2-2; CDR3 length: 17; clone size: many; CDR3 DNA: TGTGCCAGCAGTCAACCGGGGGGGCAGGGGGGAACCGGGGAGCTGTTTTTT; CDR3 protein: CASSQPGGQGGTGELFF
D gene: .; V gene: TRBV12-5; J gene: TRBJ1-5; CDR3 length: 16; clone size: .; CDR3 DNA: TGTGCTAGTGGTTTGGTATTCGACAGACCTAATCAGCCCCAGCATTTT; CDR3 protein: CASGLVFDRPNQPQHF
D gene: TRBD1; V gene: TRBV10-3; J gene: TRBJ1-2; CDR3 length: 18; clone size: many; CDR3 DNA: TGTGCCATCAACGAGCTCCTGGACAGGGGGCCGTGGTTGAATGGCTACACCTTC; CDR3 protein: CAINELLDRGPWLNGYTF
D gene: .; V gene: TRBV10-2; J gene: TRBJ2-3; CDR3 length: 13; clone size: many; CDR3 DNA: TGCGCCAGCAGGGGGGCAGGCACAGATACGCAGTATTTT; CDR3 protein: CASRGAGTDTQYF
D gene: .; V gene: TRBV20-1; J gene: TRBJ2-7; CDR3 length: 13; clone size: few; CDR3 DNA: TGCAGTGCCTCTCCGGGACGCTCCTACGAGCAGTACTTC; CDR3 protein: CSASPGRSYEQYF
D gene: .; V gene: TRBV20-1; J gene: TRBJ2-5; CDR3 length: 14; clone size: few; CDR3 DNA: TGCAGTGCTAGGTTGGCAGGGGTGGTAGAGACCCAGTACTTC; CDR3 protein: CSARLAGVVETQYF
D gene: .; V gene: TRBV12-3/TRBV12-4; J gene: TRBJ1-1; CDR3 length: 12; clone size: .; CDR3 DNA: TGTGCCAGCAGTTTGTCGGGCTTTGAAGCTTTCTTT; CDR3 protein: CASSLSGFEAFF
D gene: TRBD1; V gene: TRBV6-2/TRBV6-3; J gene: TRBJ1-2; CDR3 length: 14; clone size: many; CDR3 DNA: TGTGCCAGCAGGGTCCGACAGGGGGCTTTTGGCTACACCTTC; CDR3 protein: CASRVRQGAFGYTF
D gene: .; V gene: TRBV12-3/TRBV12-4; J gene: TRBJ2-1; CDR3 length: 15; clone size: .; CDR3 DNA: TGTGCCAGCAGTGATGCCGGGACGGGCTACAATGAGCAGTTCTTC; CDR3 protein: CASSDAGTGYNEQFF
D gene: TRBD2; V gene: TRBV20-1; J gene: TRBJ2-1; CDR3 length: 14; clone size: .; CDR3 DNA: TGCAGTGCTAGAGACACTAGCGGCCGCTCTGAGCAGTTCTTC; CDR3 protein: CSARDTSGRSEQFF
D gene: .; V gene: TRBV25-1; J gene: TRBJ2-2; CDR3 length: 13; clone size: .; CDR3 DNA: TGTGCCAGCAGCCTAAATAGCGCCGGGGAGCTGTTTTTT; CDR3 protein: CASSLNSAGELFF
D gene: .; V gene: TRBV11-2; J gene: TRBJ2-1; CDR3 length: 15; clone size: .; CDR3 DNA: TGTGCCAGCAGCTCTGAGGGGAGCTCCTACAATGAGCAGTTCTTC; CDR3 protein: CASSSEGSSYNEQFF
D gene: .; V gene: TRBV7-2; J gene: TRBJ2-1; CDR3 length: 16; clone size: many; CDR3 DNA: TGTGCCAGCAGCGCGCCGGGACCAATCAAGGCAACCGAGCAGTTCTTC; CDR3 protein: CASSAPGPIKATEQFF
D gene: .; V gene: TRBV7-9; J gene: TRBJ1-1; CDR3 length: 14; clone size: few; CDR3 DNA: TGTGCCAGCAGCCTAGACGGACAGTATGATGAAGCTTTCTTT; CDR3 protein: CASSLDGQYDEAFF
D gene: .; V gene: TRBV25-1; J gene: TRBJ2-2; CDR3 length: 11; clone size: few; CDR3 DNA: TGTGCCATAGGGACCCCCGGGGAGCTGTTTTTT; CDR3 protein: CAIGTPGELFF
D gene: TRBD2; V gene: TRBV7-2; J gene: TRBJ2-3; CDR3 length: 17; clone size: .; CDR3 DNA: TGTGCCAGCAGCGTACGAGTAGCGGGGGTCTCCACAGATACGCAGTATTTT; CDR3 protein: CASSVRVAGVSTDTQYF
D gene: .; V gene: TRBV4-1; J gene: TRBJ2-6; CDR3 length: 18; clone size: few; CDR3 DNA: TGCGCCAGCAGCCGCCAAGGGGGGTTGCTCTCTGGGGCCAACGTCCTGACTTTC; CDR3 protein: CASSRQGGLLSGANVLTF
D gene: .; V gene: TRBV18; J gene: TRBJ2-3; CDR3 length: 16; clone size: few; CDR3 DNA: TGTGCCAGCTCACCACCGTCAGCGAGGAGCACAGATACGCAGTATTTT; CDR3 protein: CASSPPSARSTDTQYF
D gene: TRBD2; V gene: TRBV15; J gene: TRBJ2-1; CDR3 length: 15; clone size: few; CDR3 DNA: TGTGCCACCAGCAGAGGGACTAGCTCCTACAATGAGCAGTTCTTC; CDR3 protein: CATSRGTSSYNEQFF
D gene: TRBD2; V gene: TRBV12-3/TRBV12-4; J gene: TRBJ2-7; CDR3 length: 17; clone size: many; CDR3 DNA: TGTGCCAGCAGCGGGGGGTACAGCGGAATTCTAACCTACGAGCAGTACTTC; CDR3 protein: CASSGGYSGILTYEQYF
D gene: TRBD1; V gene: TRBV29-1; J gene: TRBJ1-1; CDR3 length: 13; clone size: many; CDR3 DNA: TGCAGCGTTGAAGCACAGGGGACCACTGAAGCTTTCTTT; CDR3 protein: CSVEAQGTTEAFF
D gene: .; V gene: TRBV7-2; J gene: TRBJ2-1; CDR3 length: 13; clone size: few; CDR3 DNA: TGTGCCAGCAGGGGGAACTCCTACAATGAGCAGTTCTTC; CDR3 protein: CASRGNSYNEQFF
D gene: .; V gene: TRBV21-1; J gene: TRBJ2-3; CDR3 length: 15; clone size: few; CDR3 DNA: TGTGCCAGCAGCAATGGACAGAGCTGCACAGATACGCAGTATTTT; CDR3 protein: CASSNGQSCTDTQYF
D gene: .; V gene: TRBV20-1; J gene: TRBJ1-2; CDR3 length: 13; clone size: few; CDR3 DNA: TGCAGTGCTAGTAGTGTGTGGAACTATGGCTACACCTTC; CDR3 protein: CSASSVWNYGYTF
D gene: .; V gene: TRBV29-1; J gene: TRBJ2-1; CDR3 length: 14; clone size: many; CDR3 DNA: TGCAGCGTTGTCATTCGGGGGGCGCTTCTTGAGCAGTTCTTC; CDR3 protein: CSVVIRGALLEQFF
D gene: TRBD1; V gene: TRBV29-1; J gene: TRBJ2-3; CDR3 length: 16; clone size: .; CDR3 DNA: TGCAGCGCCTCCGGGACAGGAGGATCTAGCACAGATACGCAGTATTTT; CDR3 protein: CSASGTGGSSTDTQYF
D gene: TRBD2; V gene: TRBV20-1; J gene: TRBJ2-5; CDR3 length: 15; clone size: few; CDR3 DNA: TGCAGTGCTATGTTACCTAGCGGGTCGGCAGAGACCCAGTACTTC; CDR3 protein: CSAMLPSGSAETQYF
D gene: .; V gene: TRBV18; J gene: TRBJ2-1; CDR3 length: 13; clone size: few; CDR3 DNA: TGTGCCAGCTCCTCTACCGGGGTTTTGGAGCAGTTCTTC; CDR3 protein: CASSSTGVLEQFF